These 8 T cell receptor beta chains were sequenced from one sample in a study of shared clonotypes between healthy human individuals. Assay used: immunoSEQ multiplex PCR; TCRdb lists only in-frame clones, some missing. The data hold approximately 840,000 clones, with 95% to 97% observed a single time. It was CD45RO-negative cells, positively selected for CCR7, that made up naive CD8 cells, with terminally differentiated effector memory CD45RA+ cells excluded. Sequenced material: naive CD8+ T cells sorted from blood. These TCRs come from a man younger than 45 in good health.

CDR3 in amino acids: CSVGAGQVEGRGYEQYF. The DNA of the CDR3 is TGCAGCGTTGGCGCGGGACAGGTTGAGGGTCGAGGCTACGAGCAGTACTTC. The chain carries TRBV29-1 and TRBJ2-7; 8 bases fit TRBD1. The CDR3 loop spans 17 amino acids. In germline, CDR1 is SQVTM, CDR2 ANQGSEA. J was trimmed by 3 bases and V by 4 bases; bases with no gene match: 17.

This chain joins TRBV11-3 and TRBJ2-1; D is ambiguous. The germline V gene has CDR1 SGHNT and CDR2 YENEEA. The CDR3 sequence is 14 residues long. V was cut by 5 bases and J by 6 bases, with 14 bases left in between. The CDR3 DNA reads TGTGCCAGCAGCCCAGGATCAGCCGCCAATGAGCAGTTCTTC. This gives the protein CASSPGSAANEQFF.

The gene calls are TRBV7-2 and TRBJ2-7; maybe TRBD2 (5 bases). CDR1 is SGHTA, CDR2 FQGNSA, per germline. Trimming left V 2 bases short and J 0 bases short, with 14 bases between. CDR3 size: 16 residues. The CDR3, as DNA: TGTGCCAGCAGCTTACGGGGTCGAACCCTCTCCTACGAGCAGTACTTC. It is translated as CASSLRGRTLSYEQYF.

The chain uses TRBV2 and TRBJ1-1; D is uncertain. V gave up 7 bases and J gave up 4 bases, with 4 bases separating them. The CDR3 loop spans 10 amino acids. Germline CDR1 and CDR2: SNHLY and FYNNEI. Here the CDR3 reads CASIGTEAFF. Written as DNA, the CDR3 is TGTGCCAGCATAGGCACTGAAGCTTTCTTT.

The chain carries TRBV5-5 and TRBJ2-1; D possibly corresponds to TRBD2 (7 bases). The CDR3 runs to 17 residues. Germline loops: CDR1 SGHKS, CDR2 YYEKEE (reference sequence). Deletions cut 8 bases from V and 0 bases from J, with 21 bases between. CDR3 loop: CASSARGGHHSYNEQFF. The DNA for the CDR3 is TGTGCCAGTTCAGCCCGCGGGGGACACCACTCCTACAATGAGCAGTTCTTC.

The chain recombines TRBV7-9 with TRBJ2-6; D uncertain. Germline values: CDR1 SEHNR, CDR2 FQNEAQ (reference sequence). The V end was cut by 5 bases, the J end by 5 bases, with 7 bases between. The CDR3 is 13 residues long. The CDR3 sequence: CASSLVRANVLTF. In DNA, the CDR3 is TGTGCCAGCAGCCTTGTCCGGGCCAACGTCCTGACTTTC.

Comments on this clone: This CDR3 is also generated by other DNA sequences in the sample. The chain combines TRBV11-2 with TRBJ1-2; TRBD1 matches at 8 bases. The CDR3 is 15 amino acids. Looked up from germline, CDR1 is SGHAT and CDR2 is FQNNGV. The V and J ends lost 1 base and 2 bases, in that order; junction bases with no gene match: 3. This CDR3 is CASSLGQGANYGYTF. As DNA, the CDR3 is TGTGCCAGCAGCTTAGGGCAGGGGGCGAACTATGGCTACACCTTC.

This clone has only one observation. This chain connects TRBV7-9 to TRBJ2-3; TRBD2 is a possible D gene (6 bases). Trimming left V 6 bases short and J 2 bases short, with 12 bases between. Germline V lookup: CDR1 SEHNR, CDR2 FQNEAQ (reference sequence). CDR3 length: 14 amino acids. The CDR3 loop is CASRPWGDTDTQYF. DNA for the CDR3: TGTGCCAGCAGACCCTGGGGGGACACAGATACGCAGTATTTT.